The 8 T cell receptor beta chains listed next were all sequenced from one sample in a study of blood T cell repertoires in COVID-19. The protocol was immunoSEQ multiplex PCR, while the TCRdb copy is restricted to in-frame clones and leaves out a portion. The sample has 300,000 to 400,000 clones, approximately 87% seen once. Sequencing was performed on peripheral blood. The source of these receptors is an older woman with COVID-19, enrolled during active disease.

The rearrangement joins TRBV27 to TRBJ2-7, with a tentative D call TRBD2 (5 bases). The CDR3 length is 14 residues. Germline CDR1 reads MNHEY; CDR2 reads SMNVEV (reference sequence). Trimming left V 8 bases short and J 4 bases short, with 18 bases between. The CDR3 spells CASRRGFAIYEQYF. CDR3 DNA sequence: TGTGCCAGCCGCCGGGGATTTGCAATTTACGAGCAGTACTTC.

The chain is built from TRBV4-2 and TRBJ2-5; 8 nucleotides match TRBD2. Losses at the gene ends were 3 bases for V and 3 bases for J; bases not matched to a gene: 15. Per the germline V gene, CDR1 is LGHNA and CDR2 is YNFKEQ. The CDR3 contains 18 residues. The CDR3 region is CASSQGQAGVSQEETQYF. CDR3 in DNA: TGTGCCAGCAGCCAGGGACAAGCGGGGGTCTCCCAAGAAGAGACCCAGTACTTC.

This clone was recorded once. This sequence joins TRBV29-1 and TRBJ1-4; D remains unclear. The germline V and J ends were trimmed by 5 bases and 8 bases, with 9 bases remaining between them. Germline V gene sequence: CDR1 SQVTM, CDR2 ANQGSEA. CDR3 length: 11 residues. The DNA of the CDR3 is TGCAGCGTTCGGTCGTCCGAAAAACTGTTTTTT. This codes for CSVRSSEKLFF.

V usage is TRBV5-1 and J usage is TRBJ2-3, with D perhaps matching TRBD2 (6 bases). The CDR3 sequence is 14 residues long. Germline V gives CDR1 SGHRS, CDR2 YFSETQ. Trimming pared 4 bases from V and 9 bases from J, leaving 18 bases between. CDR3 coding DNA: TGCGCCAGCAGCCGGGGCGGGGCAGGGACCACGCAGTATTTT. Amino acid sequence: CASSRGGAGTTQYF.

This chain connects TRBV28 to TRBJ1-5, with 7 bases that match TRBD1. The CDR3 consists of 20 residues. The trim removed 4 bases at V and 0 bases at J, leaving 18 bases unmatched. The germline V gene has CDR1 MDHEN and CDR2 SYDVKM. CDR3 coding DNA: TGTGCCAGCAGTTCTCCGTTCTCGGACAGGCGACGTCCTAGCAATCAGCCCCAGCATTTT. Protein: CASSSPFSDRRRPSNQPQHF.

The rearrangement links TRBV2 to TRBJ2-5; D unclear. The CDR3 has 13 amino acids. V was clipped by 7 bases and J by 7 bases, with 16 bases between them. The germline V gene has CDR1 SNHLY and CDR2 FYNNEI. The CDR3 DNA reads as TGTGCCAGCAAAAGCGACCCGCCGGGGACCCAGTACTTC. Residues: CASKSDPPGTQYF.

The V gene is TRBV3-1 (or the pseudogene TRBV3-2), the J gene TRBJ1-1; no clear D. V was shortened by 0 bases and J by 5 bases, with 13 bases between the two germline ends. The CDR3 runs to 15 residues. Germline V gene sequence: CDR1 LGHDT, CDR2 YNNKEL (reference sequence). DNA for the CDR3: TGTGCCAGCAGCCAAGAAGGGCGGTGGAGGACTGAAGCTTTCTTT. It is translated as CASSQEGRWRTEAFF.

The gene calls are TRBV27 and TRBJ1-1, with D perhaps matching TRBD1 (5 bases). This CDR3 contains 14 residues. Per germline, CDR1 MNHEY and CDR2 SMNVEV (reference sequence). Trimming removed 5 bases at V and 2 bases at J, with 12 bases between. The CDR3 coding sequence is TGTGCCAGCAGTCGGGCAGGGATTAACACTGAAGCTTTCTTT. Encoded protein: CASSRAGINTEAFF.